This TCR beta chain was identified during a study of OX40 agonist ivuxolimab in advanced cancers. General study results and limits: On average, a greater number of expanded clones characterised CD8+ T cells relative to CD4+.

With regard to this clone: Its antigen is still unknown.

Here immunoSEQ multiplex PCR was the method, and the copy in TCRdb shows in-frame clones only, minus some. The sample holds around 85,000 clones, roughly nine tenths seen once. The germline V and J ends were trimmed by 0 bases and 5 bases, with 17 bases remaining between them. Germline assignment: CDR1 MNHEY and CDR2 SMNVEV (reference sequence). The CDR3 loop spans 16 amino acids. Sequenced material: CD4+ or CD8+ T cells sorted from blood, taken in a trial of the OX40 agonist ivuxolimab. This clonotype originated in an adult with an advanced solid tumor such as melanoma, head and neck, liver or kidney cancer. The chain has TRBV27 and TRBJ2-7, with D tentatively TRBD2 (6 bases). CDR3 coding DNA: TGTGCCAGCAGTTTATCTTCCAGGGACTGGGGAAACGAGCAGTACTTC. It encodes CASSLSSRDWGNEQYF.